This entry is about one T cell receptor (beta chain). Its antigen is still unknown. Germline CDR1 SEHNR, CDR2 FQNEAQ (reference sequence). With V trimmed by 1 base and J by 2 bases, 9 bases remained unmatched. This CDR3 region has 18 residues. The sample originates from a study of graft-versus-host responses after intestinal transplantation. Study information: Recipients underwent multivisceral, liver-intestinal, or isolated intestinal transplants.

Profiled with immunoSEQ multiplex PCR; TCRdb holds only in-frame clones, not every one. The table has 23,000 or so clones, about 92% seen once. Study outcomes and limitations: Declines in HvG clones occurring early post-transplant were associated with peak circulating GvH clone levels. Recipient marrow harbored GvH clones, some of which surfaced first in ileum or blood.

Material: PBMCs, obtained 18 days after transplant. This chain connects TRBV7-9 to TRBJ1-4, with 8 bases that match TRBD1. The receptor comes from a human patient who received an intestinal transplant, so some T cells may come from the graft donor. The CDR3 is CASSLDAGGAPTNEKLFF. The DNA of the CDR3 is TGTGCCAGCAGCTTAGACGCAGGGGGCGCACCGACTAATGAAAAACTGTTTTTT.